The source of this T cell receptor (beta chain) is a study of CD8+ T cells in alopecia areata. Study at large: Treated patients were given oral tofacitinib, which was dosed at 5 to 10 mg twice daily. Tofacitinib continued for 6 to 18 months and was then withheld for 6 months. Study conclusions and caveats: Clonality exceeded that of normal scalp in lesional scalp, most notably in alopecia totalis/universalis.

The CDR3 runs 15 residues. Trimming took 4 bases from V and 2 from J; bases not matched to a gene: 2. The germline V gene encodes CDR1 SGHDT and CDR2 YYEEEE. Notes on this clone: Its antigen is still unknown.

Following extraction, RNA underwent reverse transcription to cDNA, which served as the sequencing template. The protocol was immunoSEQ multiplex PCR, while the TCRdb copy is restricted to in-frame clones and leaves out a portion. The table has roughly 170,000 clones, about 63% seen once. The sequence was obtained from a human donor with alopecia areata. The sample in question was CD4+ T cells sorted from blood, obtained at week 0. The rearrangement links TRBV5-6 to TRBJ2-5, with 13 bases fitting TRBD2. The CDR3 region is CASSQLAGGQETQYF. In DNA, the CDR3 is TGTGCCAGCAGCCAACTAGCGGGGGGGCAAGAGACCCAGTACTTC.